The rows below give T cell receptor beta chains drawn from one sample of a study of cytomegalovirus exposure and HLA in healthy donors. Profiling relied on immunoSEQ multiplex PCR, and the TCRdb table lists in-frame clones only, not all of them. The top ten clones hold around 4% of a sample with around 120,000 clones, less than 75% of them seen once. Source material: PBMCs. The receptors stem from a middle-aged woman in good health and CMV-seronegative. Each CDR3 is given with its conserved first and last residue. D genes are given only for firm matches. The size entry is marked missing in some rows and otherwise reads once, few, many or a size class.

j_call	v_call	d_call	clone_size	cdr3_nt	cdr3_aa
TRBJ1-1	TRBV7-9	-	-	TGTGCCAGCAGCCCTTTAGGGGGGGCGATGGAGAACACTGAAGCTTTCTTT	CASSPLGGAMENTEAFF
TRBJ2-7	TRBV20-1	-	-	TGCAGTGCTAGCGTTCTTAGCGAGCAGTACTTC	CSASVLSEQYF
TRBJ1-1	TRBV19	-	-	TGTGCCAGTAGACCGACAGGGAACACTGAAGCTTTCTTT	CASRPTGNTEAFF
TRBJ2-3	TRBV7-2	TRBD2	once	TGTGCCAGCAGCTTAGGGGCGGGAGGGCCGACAGATACGCAGTATTTT	CASSLGAGGPTDTQYF
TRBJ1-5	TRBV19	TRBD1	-	TGTGCCACGAGGTTACAGGGGACCCCTCAGCCCCAGCATTTT	CATRLQGTPQPQHF
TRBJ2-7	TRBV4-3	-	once	TGCGCCAGCAGCCAAGTAACAGGCGCCTACGAGCAGTACTTC	CASSQVTGAYEQYF
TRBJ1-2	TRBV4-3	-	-	TGCGCCAGCAGCCAAGAAGGGGATATTGTCTATGGCTACACCTTC	CASSQEGDIVYGYTF
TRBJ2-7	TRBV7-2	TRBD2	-	TGTGCCAGCAGTCCAGCGACTAGCGGCGACTACGAGCAGTACTTC	CASSPATSGDYEQYF
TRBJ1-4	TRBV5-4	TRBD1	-	TGTGCCAGCAGCTTGGCGCAGGGGGATGAAAAACTGTTTTTT	CASSLAQGDEKLFF
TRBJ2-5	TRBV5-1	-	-	TGCGCCAGCAGCTTGCACCGCCGAGAGGAGACCCAGTACTTC	CASSLHRREETQYF
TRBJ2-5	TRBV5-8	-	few	TGTGCCAGCAGCCGACAGCAAGAGACCCAGTACTTC	CASSRQQETQYF
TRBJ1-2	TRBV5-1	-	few	TGCGCCAGCAGCCTGGACGGACAGCGGAACTATGGCTACACCTTC	CASSLDGQRNYGYTF
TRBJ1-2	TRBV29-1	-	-	TGCAGCGTTGACTCGGGTGGCTACACCTTC	CSVDSGGYTF
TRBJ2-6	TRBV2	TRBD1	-	TGTGCCAGCAGTTCCCCCACAGGGGCAGTGTACTCTGGGGCCAACGTCCTGACTTTC	CASSSPTGAVYSGANVLTF
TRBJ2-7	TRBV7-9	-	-	TGTGCCAGCAGCCCCCGAGGCTCCTACGAGCAGTACTTC	CASSPRGSYEQYF
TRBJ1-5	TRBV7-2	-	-	TGTGCCAGCAGCAATGACCCAGGATTTCGAATAGCCCAGCATTTT	CASSNDPGFRIAQHF
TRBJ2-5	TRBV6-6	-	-	TGTGCCACCAGATCAGGGTTCGGCCAAGAGACCCAGTACTTC	CATRSGFGQETQYF
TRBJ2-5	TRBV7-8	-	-	TGTGCCAGCAGCTCCGAAACAGTGATCCAAGAGACCCAGTACTTC	CASSSETVIQETQYF
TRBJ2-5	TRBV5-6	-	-	TGTGCCAGCAACAGGGTTCTACAAGAGACCCAGTACTTC	CASNRVLQETQYF
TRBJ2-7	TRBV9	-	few	TGTGCCAGCAGCCCCCGAGGAGCAGATACCTACGAGCAGTACTTC	CASSPRGADTYEQYF
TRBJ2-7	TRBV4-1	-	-	TGCGCCAGCAGCCAAGTTTTGCAGGAAGAGCAGTACTTC	CASSQVLQEEQYF
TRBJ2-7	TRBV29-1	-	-	TGCAGCGCCATCGGGGGTTACGAGCAGTACTTC	CSAIGGYEQYF
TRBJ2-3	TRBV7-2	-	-	TGTGCCAGCAGCTTAGGTAGCGGACCGGGGGATACGCAGTATTTT	CASSLGSGPGDTQYF
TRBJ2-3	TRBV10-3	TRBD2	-	TGTGCCATCAGTGGCGGGAGGACCACAGATACGCAGTATTTT	CAISGGRTTDTQYF
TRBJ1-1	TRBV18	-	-	TGTGCCAGCTCACCTTCGGAGCTGTTTGGGAACACTGAAGCTTTCTTT	CASSPSELFGNTEAFF
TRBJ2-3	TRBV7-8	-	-	TGTGCCAGCAGCTTAGCGCGGGGTTACACAGATACGCAGTATTTT	CASSLARGYTDTQYF
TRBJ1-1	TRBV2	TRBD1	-	TGTGCCAGCAGTGGGGGGACAGGGGAGGCGAACACTGAAGCTTTCTTT	CASSGGTGEANTEAFF
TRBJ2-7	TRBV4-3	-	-	TGCGCCAGCTCCGGAGACAGGTTATTACACGAGCAGTACTTC	CASSGDRLLHEQYF
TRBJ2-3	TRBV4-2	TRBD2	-	TGTGCCAGCAGCCAAGATAGCGGGAGCGCAGATACGCAGTATTTT	CASSQDSGSADTQYF
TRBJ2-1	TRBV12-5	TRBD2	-	TGTGCTAGTGGTATGAAGCGGGGGACTTCCTACAATGAGCAGTTCTTC	CASGMKRGTSYNEQFF
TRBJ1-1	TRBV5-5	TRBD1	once	TGTGCCAGCAGCTTGGAACCAGGGGACAGGGGCACTGAAGCTTTCTTT	CASSLEPGDRGTEAFF
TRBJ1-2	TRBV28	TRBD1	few	TGTGCCAGCAGCCAAGGACAGGGGGCGGAAGGCTACACCTTC	CASSQGQGAEGYTF
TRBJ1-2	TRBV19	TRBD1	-	TGTGCCAGTAGTACGACGACAGGGCCCTATGGCTACACCTTC	CASSTTTGPYGYTF
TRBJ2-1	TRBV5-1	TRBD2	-	TGCGCCAGCAGCTTGGGGGACTACTACAATGAGCAGTTCTTC	CASSLGDYYNEQFF
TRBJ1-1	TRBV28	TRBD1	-	TGTGCCAGCAGTCGCGACCGGACAGGCCGACTCAAAATGAACACTGAAGCTTTCTTT	CASSRDRTGRLKMNTEAFF
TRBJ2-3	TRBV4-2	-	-	TGTGCCAGCAGCCAAGCGACTAGTCAAACCACAGATACGCAGTATTTT	CASSQATSQTTDTQYF
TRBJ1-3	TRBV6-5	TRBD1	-	TGTGCCAGCAGTAGGACAGGAATCGGAAACACCATATATTTT	CASSRTGIGNTIYF
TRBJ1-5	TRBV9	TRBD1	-	TGTGCCAGCAGCGCACAGACAGGGGACGTCGGAGAGCCCCAGCATTTT	CASSAQTGDVGEPQHF